A single sample gave rise to the 6 T cell receptor beta chains below, sequenced in a study of blood T cell repertoires in COVID-19. Clones were read by immunoSEQ multiplex PCR, and TCRdb kept only the in-frame ones, dropping some. The sample shows roughly 210,000 clones, around 84% of them seen only once. The sequenced material came from peripheral blood. All receptors derive from a woman older than 75 with COVID-19, enrolled during active disease.

The gene calls are TRBV6-5 and TRBJ1-2, with TRBD1 matching over 7 bases. The germline gives CDR1 MNHEY, CDR2 SVGAGI. J lost 2 bases, V lost 6 bases, and 6 bases had no gene match. This CDR3 comprises 14 residues. DNA for the CDR3: TGTGCCAGCAGCCAGACAGGGAAAAACTATGGCTACACCTTC. As protein: CASSQTGKNYGYTF.

Only a few counts were recorded for this clone. This rearrangement joins TRBV28 to TRBJ2-2, with a possible D match to TRBD2 (6 bases). This CDR3 is built from 15 residues. The germline V gene encodes CDR1 MDHEN and CDR2 SYDVKM. V dropped 3 bases and J dropped 3 bases, with 11 bases sitting between them. DNA for the CDR3: TGTGCCAGCAGTTTTTACGGAGGGGACACCGGGGAGCTGTTTTTT. This translates into CASSFYGGDTGELFF. The full variable domain, rest sourced from reference TRBV28 and TRBJ2-2, is DVKVTQSSRYLVKRTGEKVFLECVQDMDHENMFWYRQDPGLGLRLIYFSYDVKMKEKGDIPEGYSVSREKKERFSLILESASTNQTSMYLCASSFYGGDTGELFFGEGSRLTVL.

This chain's CDR3 is CAISEQQANYGYTF. CDR3 in DNA: TGTGCCATCAGTGAACAACAGGCAAACTATGGCTACACCTTC. V and J are TRBV10-3 and TRBJ1-2; tentative D call: TRBD1 (5 bases). Germline V gene data show CDR1 as ENHRY and CDR2 as SYGVKD. The CDR3 extends over 14 amino acids. Trimming cost V 3 bases and J 2 bases, with 10 bases left between them.

The V and J genes are TRBV5-5 and TRBJ2-2; 10 bases align to TRBD2. The CDR3 totals 15 residues. In germline, CDR1 is SGHKS, CDR2 YYEKEE (reference sequence). The junction had 7 bases not matched to a gene; V was cut back by 6 bases and J by 5 bases. In nucleotides, the CDR3 is TGTGCCAGCACCACAGCGGGGGGGCCGACCGGGGAGCTGTTTTTT. Protein sequence: CASTTAGGPTGELFF.

In nucleotides, the CDR3 is TGCGCCAGCAGCGGGACTCCCGGAAAGAACACCGGGGAGCTGTTTTTT. Amino acids: CASSGTPGKNTGELFF. The chain uses TRBV5-1 and TRBJ2-2; D is perhaps TRBD2 (6 bases). Germline V gene sequence: CDR1 SGHRS, CDR2 YFSETQ. The CDR3 is made up of 16 amino acids. Trimming took off 4 bases at V and 1 base at J, with 14 bases between the two ends.

This chain joins TRBV18 and TRBJ2-5; 8 nucleotides line up with TRBD2. Germline-derived CDR1 and CDR2 are KGHSH and LQKENI. CDR3 size: 16 residues. The V gene end was trimmed by 1 base and the J gene end by 0 bases; junction bases not matched to a gene: 4. The CDR3 region has the DNA TGTGCCAGCTCACCACGGCCTAGCGGGTACCAAGAGACCCAGTACTTC. Translation gives CASSPRPSGYQETQYF.